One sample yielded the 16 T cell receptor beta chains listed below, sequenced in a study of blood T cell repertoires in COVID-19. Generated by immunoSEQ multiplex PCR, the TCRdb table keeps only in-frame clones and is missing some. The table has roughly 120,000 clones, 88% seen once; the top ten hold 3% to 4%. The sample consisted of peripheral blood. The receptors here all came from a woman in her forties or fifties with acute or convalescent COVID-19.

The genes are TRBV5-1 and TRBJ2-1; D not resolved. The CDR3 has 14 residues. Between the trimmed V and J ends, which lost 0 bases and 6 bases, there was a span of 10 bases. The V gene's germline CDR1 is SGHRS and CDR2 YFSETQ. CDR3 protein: CASSLDVRSNEQFF. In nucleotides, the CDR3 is TGCGCCAGCAGCTTGGACGTCAGGTCCAATGAGCAGTTCTTC.

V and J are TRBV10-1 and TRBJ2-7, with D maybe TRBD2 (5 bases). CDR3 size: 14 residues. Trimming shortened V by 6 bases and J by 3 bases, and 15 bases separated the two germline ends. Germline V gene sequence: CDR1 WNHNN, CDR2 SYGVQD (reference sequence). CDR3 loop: CASSPRARDYEQYF. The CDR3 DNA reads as TGCGCCAGCAGCCCGAGGGCTAGGGACTACGAGCAGTACTTC.

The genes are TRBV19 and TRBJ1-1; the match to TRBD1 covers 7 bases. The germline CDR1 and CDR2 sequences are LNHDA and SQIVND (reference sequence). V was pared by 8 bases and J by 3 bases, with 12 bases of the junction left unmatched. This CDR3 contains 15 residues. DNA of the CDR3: TGTGCCAGTGTTCGCAGGGGGATTCTTGACACTGAAGCTTTCTTT. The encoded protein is CASVRRGILDTEAFF.

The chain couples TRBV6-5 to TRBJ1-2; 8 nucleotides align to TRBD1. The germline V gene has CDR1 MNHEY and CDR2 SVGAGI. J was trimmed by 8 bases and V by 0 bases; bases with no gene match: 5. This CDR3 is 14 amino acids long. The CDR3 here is CASSYSWTGPGYTF. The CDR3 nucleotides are TGTGCCAGCAGTTACTCTTGGACAGGGCCCGGCTACACCTTC.

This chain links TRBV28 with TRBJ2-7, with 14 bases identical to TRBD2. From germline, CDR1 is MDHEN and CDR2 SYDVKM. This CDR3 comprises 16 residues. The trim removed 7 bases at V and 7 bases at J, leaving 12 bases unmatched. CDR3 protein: CASTALAGLAGGEQYF. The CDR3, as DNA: TGTGCCAGCACCGCCCTGGCAGGACTAGCGGGAGGTGAGCAGTACTTC.

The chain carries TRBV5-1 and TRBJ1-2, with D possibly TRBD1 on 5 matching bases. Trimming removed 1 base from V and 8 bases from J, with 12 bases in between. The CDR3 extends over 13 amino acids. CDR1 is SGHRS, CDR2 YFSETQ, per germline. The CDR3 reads CASSLRQGLGYTF. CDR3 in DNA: TGCGCCAGCAGCTTGAGGCAGGGACTAGGCTACACCTTC.

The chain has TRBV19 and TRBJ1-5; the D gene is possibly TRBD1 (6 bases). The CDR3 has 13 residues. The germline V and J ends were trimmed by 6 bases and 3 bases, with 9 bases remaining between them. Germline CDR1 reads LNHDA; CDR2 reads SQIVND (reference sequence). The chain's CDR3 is CASSEGVNQPQHF. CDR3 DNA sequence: TGTGCCAGTAGCGAGGGGGTCAATCAGCCCCAGCATTTT. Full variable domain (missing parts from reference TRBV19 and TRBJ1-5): DGGITQSPKYLFRKEGQNVTLSCEQNLNHDAMYWYRQDPGQGLRLIYYSQIVNDFQKGDIAEGYSVSREKKESFPLTVTSAQKNPTAFYLCASSEGVNQPQHFGDGTRLSIL.

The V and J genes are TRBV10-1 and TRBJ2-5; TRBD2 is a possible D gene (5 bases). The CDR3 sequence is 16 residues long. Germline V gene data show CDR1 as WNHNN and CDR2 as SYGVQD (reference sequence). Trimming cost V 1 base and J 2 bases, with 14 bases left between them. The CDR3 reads CASSEWTGSKQETQYF. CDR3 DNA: TGCGCCAGCAGTGAGTGGACTGGCTCTAAGCAAGAGACCCAGTACTTC.

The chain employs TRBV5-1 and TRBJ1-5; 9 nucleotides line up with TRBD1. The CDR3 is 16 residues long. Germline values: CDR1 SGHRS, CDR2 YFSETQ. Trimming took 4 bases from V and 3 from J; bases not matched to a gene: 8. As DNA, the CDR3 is TGCGCCAGCAGCCCTCCGGGACAGGGACCCAATCAGCCCCAGCATTTT. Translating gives CASSPPGQGPNQPQHF.

The CDR3 protein is CASSQQRVGGQETQYF. CDR3 in DNA: TGTGCCAGCAGCCAGCAGAGGGTGGGCGGTCAAGAGACCCAGTACTTC. V gene TRBV4-2 combines with J gene TRBJ2-5, with D maybe TRBD2 (5 bases). This CDR3 is 16 amino acids long. Germline V gives CDR1 LGHNA, CDR2 YNFKEQ. The V and J ends lost 3 bases and 2 bases respectively, with 16 bases between them.

CDR3 sequence reads: CASSSRTGSTTDTQYF. CDR3 nucleotides: TGTGCCAGCAGTTCGCGGACAGGGTCAACAACAGATACGCAGTATTTT. The chain is built from TRBV5-4 and TRBJ2-3; 8 bases are a match to TRBD1. The CDR3 totals 16 residues. Germline CDR1 is SGHNT and CDR2 is YYREEE (reference sequence). The V segment lost 5 bases and the J segment 3 bases; nucleotides outside the gene matches: 11.

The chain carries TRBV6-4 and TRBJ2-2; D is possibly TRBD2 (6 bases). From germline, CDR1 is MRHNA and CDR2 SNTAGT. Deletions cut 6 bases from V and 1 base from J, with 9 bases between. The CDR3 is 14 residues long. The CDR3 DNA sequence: TGTGCCAGCAGCCAGGAGGGGAACACCGGGGAGCTGTTTTTT. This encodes CASSQEGNTGELFF.

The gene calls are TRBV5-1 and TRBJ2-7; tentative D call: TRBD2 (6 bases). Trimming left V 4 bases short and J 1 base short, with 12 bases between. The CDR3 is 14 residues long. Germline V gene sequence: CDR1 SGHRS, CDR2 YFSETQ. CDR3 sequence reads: CASSPTGLSYEQYF. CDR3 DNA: TGCGCCAGCAGCCCCACTGGACTATCCTACGAGCAGTACTTC.

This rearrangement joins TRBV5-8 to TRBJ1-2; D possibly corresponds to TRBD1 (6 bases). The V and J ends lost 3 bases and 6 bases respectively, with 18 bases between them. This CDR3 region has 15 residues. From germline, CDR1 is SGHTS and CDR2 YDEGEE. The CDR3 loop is CASSSPGRRGDGYTF. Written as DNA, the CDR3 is TGTGCCAGCAGCTCGCCCGGGAGGAGGGGGGATGGCTACACCTTC.

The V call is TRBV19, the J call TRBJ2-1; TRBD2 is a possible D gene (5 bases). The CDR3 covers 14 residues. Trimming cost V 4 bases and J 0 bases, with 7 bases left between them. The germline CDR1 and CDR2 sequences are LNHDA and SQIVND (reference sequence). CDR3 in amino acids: CASSKGDSYNEQFF. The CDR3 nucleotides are TGTGCCAGTAGTAAGGGAGACTCCTACAATGAGCAGTTCTTC.

The CDR3 nucleotides read TGTGCTAGTGGTTTGTCACAGGGTCGCACTGAAGCTTTCTTT. It encodes CASGLSQGRTEAFF. The rearrangement joins TRBV12-5 to TRBJ1-1; tentative D call: TRBD1 (6 bases). From germline, CDR1 is LGHNT and CDR2 FRNRAP. CDR3 length equals 14 residues. The ends were cut back, 2 bases at V and 4 bases at J, with 11 bases in the middle.